The clone carrying this T cell receptor beta chain was seen more than once but under ten times. Primers for the PCR totalled 60 Vbeta and 13 Jbeta. Profiled with immunoSEQ multiplex PCR; TCRdb holds only in-frame clones, not every one. The sample holds roughly 110,000 clones, approximately 80% seen once. The V end was cut by 4 bases, the J end by 6 bases, with 13 bases between. The CDR3 extends over 13 amino acids. CDR1 and CDR2 (germline): SQVTM, ANQGSEA. The data originate from a study of cytomegalovirus exposure and HLA in healthy donors. This chain connects TRBV29-1 to TRBJ1-5; D uncertain. Source material: PBMCs. The TCR sequence derives from a woman in her thirties in good health and CMV-seronegative. Here the CDR3 reads CSVGSDSGQPQHF. The CDR3, as DNA: TGCAGCGTTGGTTCCGATTCAGGTCAGCCCCAGCATTTT.